This is a list of T cell receptor beta chains from one sample in a study of blood T cell repertoires in COVID-19. Generated by immunoSEQ multiplex PCR, the TCRdb table keeps only in-frame clones and is missing some. There are about half a million clones in the sample; 80% to 90% occur only once, and under 4% lies in the top ten. The sequenced sample was peripheral blood. These receptors came from a human donor in a cohort sampled during active COVID-19. Both conserved end residues are part of each CDR3. Each record gives: clone size, J gene, CDR3 length, D gene, V gene, CDR3 DNA, CDR3 protein. The D gene is left open where the match is weak. Clone size is stated in some rows and not others, as once, few, many or a class when expanded.

>-|TRBJ2-7|13|TRBD2|TRBV6-5
TGTGCCAGCAGGACTAGCGGGGTCTACGAGCAGTACTTC
CASRTSGVYEQYF
>once|TRBJ1-2|14|TRBD1|TRBV3-1/TRBV3-2
TGTGCCAGCAGCCGGCGACAGGGAAACTATGGCTACACCTTC
CASSRRQGNYGYTF
>-|TRBJ2-7|14|TRBD2|TRBV7-9
TGTGCCAGCAGCTTGACTAGCGGGATTGACGAGCAGTACTTC
CASSLTSGIDEQYF
>-|TRBJ1-2|14|-|TRBV18
TGTGCCAGCTCACCACGGGCCGACAACTATGGCTACACCTTC
CASSPRADNYGYTF
>once|TRBJ2-7|14|TRBD1|TRBV7-2
TGTGCCAGCAGCCCCCGACAGGGGACCTACGAGCAGTACTTC
CASSPRQGTYEQYF
>-|TRBJ2-3|16|TRBD2|TRBV19
TGTGCCAGTAGTTCCCCGACTAGCGGCCAAACAGATACGCAGTATTTT
CASSSPTSGQTDTQYF
>-|TRBJ2-1|15|-|TRBV6-4
TGTGCCAGCAGTGAAACGATTAGCTCCTACAATGAGCAGTTCTTC
CASSETISSYNEQFF
>-|TRBJ2-3|16|TRBD2|TRBV3-1/TRBV3-2
TGTGCCAGCAGCCGAAACCCAGCGGGAGCCACAGATACGCAGTATTTT
CASSRNPAGATDTQYF
>-|TRBJ1-2|13|TRBD1|TRBV20-1
TGCAGTGCTAGTGACAGGGGAAATGAGGGCTACACCTTC
CSASDRGNEGYTF
>-|TRBJ1-2|16|TRBD1|TRBV7-2
TGTGCCAGCAGCGCAGCCGGGACAGGGGTCGTCTATGGCTACACCTTC
CASSAAGTGVVYGYTF
>-|TRBJ1-6|13|-|TRBV18
TGTGCCAGCTCACCAGAGGGGGATGCACCCCTCCACTTT
CASSPEGDAPLHF
>-|TRBJ2-5|15|-|TRBV6-2/TRBV6-3
TGTGCCAGCAGTTTGGTCAGGGGTCCCCAAGAGACCCAGTACTTC
CASSLVRGPQETQYF
>-|TRBJ1-4|14|-|TRBV27
TGTGCCAGCAGTTTATGGTACAGTAATGAAAAACTGTTTTTT
CASSLWYSNEKLFF
>-|TRBJ2-4|16|-|TRBV18
TGTGCCAGCTCACCAAGACAGCCTTTAGCCAAAAACATTCAGTACTTC
CASSPRQPLAKNIQYF
>-|TRBJ1-5|13|-|TRBV7-8
TGTGCCAGTGAATCCTATGGCAATCAGCCCCAGCATTTT
CASESYGNQPQHF
>-|TRBJ2-2|11|-|TRBV2
TGTGCCACACAGGGTACCGGGGAGCTGTTTTTT
CATQGTGELFF
>-|TRBJ2-2|17|TRBD2|TRBV6-2/TRBV6-3
TGTGCCAGCAGTTACAGCCGGGGGGGACCTAACACCGGGGAGCTGTTTTTT
CASSYSRGGPNTGELFF
>-|TRBJ1-5|15|-|TRBV3-1/TRBV3-2
TGTGCCAGCAGCCTAGGGGTTTATAGCAATCAGCCCCAGCATTTT
CASSLGVYSNQPQHF
>-|TRBJ1-5|16|-|TRBV7-9
TGTGCCAGCAGCTCAGAACAGGGATCATACAATCAGCCCCAGCATTTT
CASSSEQGSYNQPQHF
>-|TRBJ1-1|14|TRBD1|TRBV2
TGTGCCAGCAGCGTGGACAGGGTGAACACTGAAGCTTTCTTT
CASSVDRVNTEAFF
>-|TRBJ2-7|14|TRBD2|TRBV28
TGTGCCAGCAGTTCCGGGACTAGCGCCCACGAGCAGTACTTC
CASSSGTSAHEQYF
>-|TRBJ2-1|16|TRBD2|TRBV27
TGTGCCAGCAGTCCAGGACTAGCGGGAGTTTTCAATGAGCAGTTCTTC
CASSPGLAGVFNEQFF
>-|TRBJ1-3|13|TRBD1|TRBV7-2
TGTGCCAGCAGCTCGTCAGGGGGCAACACCATATATTTT
CASSSSGGNTIYF
>once|TRBJ2-1|15|TRBD2|TRBV28
TGTGCCAGCAGCGAGACTAGCGGGCATTACAATGAGCAGTTCTTC
CASSETSGHYNEQFF
>-|TRBJ2-4|15|TRBD1|TRBV28
TGTGCCGCAGGGACAGGGGGCGCAGGCAAAAACATTCAGTACTTC
CAAGTGGAGKNIQYF
>-|TRBJ1-2|14|-|TRBV30
TGTGCCTGGAGTGTATCATCAGGGTCATACGGCTACACCTTC
CAWSVSSGSYGYTF
>-|TRBJ2-1|17|TRBD2|TRBV11-2
TGTGCCAGCAGCTTCCGGGGCGGGAGGGCCTCTTACAATGAGCAGTTCTTC
CASSFRGGRASYNEQFF
>few|TRBJ2-1|18|-|TRBV7-2
TGTGCCAGCAGCTTAAGTCATGTTGGCGGGACCTTGGACAATGAGCAGTTCTTC
CASSLSHVGGTLDNEQFF
>-|TRBJ1-6|15|TRBD1|TRBV19
TGTGCCAGTAGTATGGCCGGGACAGGGGATTCACCCCTCCACTTT
CASSMAGTGDSPLHF
>-|TRBJ1-5|18|-|TRBV30
TGTGCCTGGAGTTATCGGAGAGGGACTGGGGCCGGCAATCAGCCCCAGCATTTT
CAWSYRRGTGAGNQPQHF
>-|TRBJ1-3|15|TRBD1|TRBV30
TGTGCCTGGAGTGTACGACAGGGGCTCGGAAACACCATATATTTT
CAWSVRQGLGNTIYF
>-|TRBJ2-6|18|TRBD2|TRBV11-3
TGTGCCAGCAGTGCCAGGCTAGCGGGAACCTCTGGGGCCAACGTCCTGACTTTC
CASSARLAGTSGANVLTF
>-|TRBJ1-2|14|TRBD1|TRBV6-6
TGTGCCAGCAGTTATTCCCAGGGGGACTATGGCTACACCTTC
CASSYSQGDYGYTF
>-|TRBJ1-2|16|-|TRBV2
TGTGCCAGCAGTGAATTAGTACCTTCCGTTAACTATGGCTACACCTTC
CASSELVPSVNYGYTF
>-|TRBJ2-1|13|-|TRBV6-5
TGTGCCATCCAAATCGGAGGGTTCAATGAGCAGTTCTTC
CAIQIGGFNEQFF
>-|TRBJ2-2|16|TRBD1|TRBV7-2
TGTGCCAGCAGCACGCGACAGGGGGCGGACACCGGGGAGCTGTTTTTT
CASSTRQGADTGELFF
>-|TRBJ1-2|12|-|TRBV19
TGTGCCACCTCACAGGGATTAGGTGGCTACACCTTC
CATSQGLGGYTF
>-|TRBJ2-5|14|-|TRBV30
TGTGCCTGGAGCCACCCGGGTCTTCAAGAGACCCAGTACTTC
CAWSHPGLQETQYF
>-|TRBJ2-2|15|TRBD1|TRBV27
TGTGCCAGCAGTTTGACAGGGGGCGCGATCGGGGAGCTGTTTTTT
CASSLTGGAIGELFF
>few|TRBJ2-5|15|-|TRBV7-7
TGTGCTAGCAGCATGAACCCGATTGAGGGAGAGACCCAGTACTTC
CASSMNPIEGETQYF
>-|TRBJ1-2|18|-|TRBV5-6
TGTGCCAGCAGCTTGATCCCCGGGACACCTTCCCTTAACTATGGCTACACCTTC
CASSLIPGTPSLNYGYTF
>-|TRBJ2-7|17|-|TRBV19
TGTGCCAGTAGTAAAAGCTTAAGGGCTAGCGAGTCCTACGAGCAGTACTTC
CASSKSLRASESYEQYF
>-|TRBJ2-4|15|TRBD2|TRBV5-1
TGCGCCAGCAGCTTGGCCTATCGGGAGGAGGACATTCAGTACTTC
CASSLAYREEDIQYF
>-|TRBJ1-6|17|TRBD1|TRBV27
TGTGCCAGCAGTTTAGTGGGGACAGGAGTCTATAATTCACCCCTCCACTTT
CASSLVGTGVYNSPLHF
>-|TRBJ2-5|16|-|TRBV3-1/TRBV3-2
TGTGCCAGCAGCCCGTTTAGCGGTAGCCGGGAAGAGACCCAGTACTTC
CASSPFSGSREETQYF
>-|TRBJ1-1|15|-|TRBV7-3
TGTGCCAGCAGCCCCCGGGTAGGAGGGAACACTGAAGCTTTCTTT
CASSPRVGGNTEAFF
>-|TRBJ2-7|16|-|TRBV30
TGTGCCTGGACCATAGGGGGAGGGCCAAATATCGCCGAGCAGTACTTC
CAWTIGGGPNIAEQYF
>-|TRBJ1-4|16|TRBD1|TRBV5-6
TGTGCCAGCAGCTTAAGACAGGGTGCAACTAATGAAAAACTGTTTTTT
CASSLRQGATNEKLFF
>once|TRBJ2-2|16|-|TRBV24-1
TGTGCCACCAGTGACAGCGGTTTTAAAAATGCCGGGGAGCTGTTTTTT
CATSDSGFKNAGELFF
>-|TRBJ2-1|15|TRBD2|TRBV10-3
TGTGCCATCGGCCCGGGACTAGCGGAGAGTCGGGAGCAGTTCTTC
CAIGPGLAESREQFF
>-|TRBJ1-1|14|-|TRBV7-2
TGTGCCAGCAGCTTACGTACACCGAACACTGAAGCTTTCTTT
CASSLRTPNTEAFF
>-|TRBJ2-2|16|TRBD1|TRBV3-1/TRBV3-2
TGTGCCAGCAGCCGGGGTGGACAGGGGAACACCGGGGAGCTGTTTTTT
CASSRGGQGNTGELFF